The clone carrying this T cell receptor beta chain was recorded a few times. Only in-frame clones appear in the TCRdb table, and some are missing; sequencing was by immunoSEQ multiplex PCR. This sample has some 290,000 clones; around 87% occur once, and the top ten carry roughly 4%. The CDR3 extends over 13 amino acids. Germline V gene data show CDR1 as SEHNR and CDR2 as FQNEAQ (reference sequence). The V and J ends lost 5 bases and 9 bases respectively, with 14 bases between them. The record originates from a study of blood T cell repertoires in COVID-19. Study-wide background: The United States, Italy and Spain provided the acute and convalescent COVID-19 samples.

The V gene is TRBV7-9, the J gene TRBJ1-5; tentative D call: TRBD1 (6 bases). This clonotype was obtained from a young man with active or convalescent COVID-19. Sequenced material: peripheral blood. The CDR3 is CASSVQGSGPQHF. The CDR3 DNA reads TGTGCCAGCAGCGTACAGGGTTCAGGGCCCCAGCATTTT. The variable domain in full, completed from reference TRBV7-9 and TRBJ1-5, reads DTGVSQNPRHKITKRGQNVTFRCDPISEHNRLYWYRQTLGQGPEFLTYFQNEAQLEKSRLLSDRFSAERPKGSFSTLEIQRTEQGDSAMYLCASSVQGSGPQHFGDGTRLSIL.